The next 8 T cell receptor beta chains were all read from a single sample in a study of blood T cells in healthy people across ages. With a J-beta primer mix and a sample-barcoded 5' primer, a second PCR ran roughly 7 to 11 cycles. TCRdb re-analysed the 5' RACE reads in MiXCR, keeping a single row per CDR3 protein. Of just under 550,000 distinct CDR3 sequences detected, less than 25% appear once; the ten largest clones hold under 9%. The sample also formed part of further work on T cells of mothers and their children.

Sequenced input: blood. The source is a boy between 5 and 17 years old in good health.

The J gene is TRBJ1-2, the V gene TRBV28; D gene ambiguous. The germline V gene has CDR1 MDHEN and CDR2 SYDVKM. This CDR3 region has 14 residues. Trimming cost V 4 bases and J 4 bases, with 13 bases left between them. CDR3 residues: CASSYPLTFYGYTF. CDR3 sequence (DNA): TGTGCCAGCAGTTACCCTCTAACCTTCTATGGCTACACCTTC.

The chain joins TRBV6-1 to TRBJ1-4; maybe TRBD1 (5 bases). Germline V lookup: CDR1 MNHNS, CDR2 SASEGT. V lost 8 bases and J lost 2, with 27 bases in between. The CDR3 loop spans 19 amino acids. CDR3 in DNA: TGTGCCAGCTATCCCTATGGGATGGGCAACTGGGGCACTAATGAAAAACTGTTTTTT. It encodes CASYPYGMGNWGTNEKLFF.

The chain joins TRBV27 to TRBJ1-1, with 9 bases lining up with TRBD1. This CDR3 spans 13 amino acids. Trimming removed 6 bases from V and 4 bases from J; junction bases left unmatched: 3. Germline CDR1 reads MNHEY; CDR2 reads SMNVEV (reference sequence). This chain's CDR3 is CASRKTGGTEAFF. CDR3 bases: TGTGCCAGCAGGAAGACAGGGGGCACTGAAGCTTTCTTT.

A few counts support this clonotype. This chain joins TRBV12-3 or TRBV12-4 and TRBJ2-2; D may be TRBD1 (6 bases). The CDR3 extends over 13 amino acids. Trimming removed 4 bases from V and 7 bases from J, with 10 bases in between. The CDR3 spells CASSYRDNGELFF. The CDR3, as DNA: TGTGCCAGCAGTTACAGGGATAACGGGGAGCTGTTTTTT.

This clonotype was recorded a few times. This chain uses TRBV12-3 or TRBV12-4 with TRBJ2-7; D possibly corresponds to TRBD1 (6 bases). The last part of the DNA fits TRBJ2-1 better; the J call may be wrong. CDR3 length: 21 residues. CDR3 region: CASRSNLYVAGGRGRPREQFF. CDR3 nucleotides: TGTGCCAGCAGATCTAACCTCTATGTGGCGGGTGGCAGGGGCCGCCCTCGTGAGCAGTTCTTC.

This clonotype was counted between two and nine times. The chain has TRBV6-5 and TRBJ1-2; 8 bases align to TRBD1. The germline V gene has CDR1 MNHEY and CDR2 SVGAGI. The CDR3 extends over 15 amino acids. Trimming at V came to 0 bases and at J to 6 bases, leaving 6 bases not matched to a gene. CDR3 sequence reads: CASSYSRDRGDGYTF. The DNA of the CDR3 is TGTGCCAGCAGTTACTCCCGCGACAGGGGAGATGGCTACACCTTC.

The rearrangement joins TRBV6-2 or TRBV6-3 to TRBJ1-5, with 8 nucleotides matching TRBD1. The germline V gene has CDR1 MNHEY and CDR2 SVGEGT. The V gene end was trimmed by 10 bases and the J gene end by 2 bases; junction bases not matched to a gene: 10. This CDR3 comprises 15 residues. The DNA for the CDR3 is TGTGCCACCTTAGTTACGACAGGGGGCAATCAGCCCCAGCATTTT. As protein: CATLVTTGGNQPQHF.

The chain employs TRBV9 and TRBJ2-5, with D maybe TRBD2 (5 bases). The J call is doubtful: the DNA matches TRBJ2-7 better. This CDR3 has 14 residues. Looked up from germline, CDR1 is SGDLS and CDR2 is YYNGEE. DNA for the CDR3: TGTGCCAGCAGCGTAGACCCCGGGATCCACGAGCAGTACTTC. Its protein is CASSVDPGIHEQYF.